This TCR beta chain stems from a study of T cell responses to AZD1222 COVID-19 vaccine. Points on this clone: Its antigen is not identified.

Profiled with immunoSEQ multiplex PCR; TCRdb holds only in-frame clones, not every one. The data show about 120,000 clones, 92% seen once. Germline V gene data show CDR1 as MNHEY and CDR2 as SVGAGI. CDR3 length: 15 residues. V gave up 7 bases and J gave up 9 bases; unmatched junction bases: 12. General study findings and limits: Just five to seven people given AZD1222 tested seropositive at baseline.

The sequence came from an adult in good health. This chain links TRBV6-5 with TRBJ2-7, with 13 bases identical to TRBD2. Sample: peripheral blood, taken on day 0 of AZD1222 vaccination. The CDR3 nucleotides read TGTGCCAGCACCGGGACTAGCGGGAAGTTGATTCTGCAGTACTTC. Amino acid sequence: CASTGTSGKLILQYF.